The clone carrying this TCR beta chain has at least ten counts. The data are from a study of blood T cell repertoires in COVID-19. As handled by the study authors: From reference gene primer amplification, estimates of nucleated cell counts were derived. Produced via immunoSEQ multiplex PCR; TCRdb's table is partial and in-frame only. That table supplies the V and J calls and clone size; D and trimming were determined from the DNA. This table has some 160,000 clones, 80% appearing once. The junction had 5 bases not matched to a gene; V was cut back by 5 bases and J by 4 bases. The length of the CDR3 is 14 residues. Germline CDR1 and CDR2: LNHDA and SQIVND (reference sequence).

The V and J genes are TRBV19 and TRBJ2-3, with 8 bases matching TRBD1. The material sequenced was peripheral blood. The sequence derives from a woman between 50 and 59 years old with acute or convalescent COVID-19. CDR3 protein: CASSADRGSDTQYF. The CDR3 region has the DNA TGTGCCAGTAGTGCCGACAGGGGTTCAGATACGCAGTATTTT.